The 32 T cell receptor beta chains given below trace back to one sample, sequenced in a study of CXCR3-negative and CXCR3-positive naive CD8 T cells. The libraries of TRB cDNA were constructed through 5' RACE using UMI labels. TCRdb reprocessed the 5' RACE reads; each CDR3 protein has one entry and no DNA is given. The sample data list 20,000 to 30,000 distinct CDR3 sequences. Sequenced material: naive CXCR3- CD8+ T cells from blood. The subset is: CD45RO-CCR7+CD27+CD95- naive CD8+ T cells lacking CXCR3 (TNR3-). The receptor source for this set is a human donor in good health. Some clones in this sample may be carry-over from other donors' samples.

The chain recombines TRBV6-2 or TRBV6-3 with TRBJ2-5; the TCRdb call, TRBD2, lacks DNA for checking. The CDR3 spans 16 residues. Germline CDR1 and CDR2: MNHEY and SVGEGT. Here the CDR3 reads CASSLRLAGGKETQYF.

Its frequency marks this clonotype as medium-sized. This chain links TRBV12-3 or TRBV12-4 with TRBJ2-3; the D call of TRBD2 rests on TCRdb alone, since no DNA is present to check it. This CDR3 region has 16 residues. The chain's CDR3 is CASSPDPSGGTDTQYF.

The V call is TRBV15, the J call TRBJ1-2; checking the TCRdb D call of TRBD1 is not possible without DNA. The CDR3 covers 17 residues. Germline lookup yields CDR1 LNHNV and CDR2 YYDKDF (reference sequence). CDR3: CATSRDIEPPADYGYTF.

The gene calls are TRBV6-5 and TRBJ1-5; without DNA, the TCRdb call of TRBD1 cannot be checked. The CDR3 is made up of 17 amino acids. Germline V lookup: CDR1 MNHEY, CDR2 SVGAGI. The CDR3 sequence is CASIHPRDRGGDQPQHF.

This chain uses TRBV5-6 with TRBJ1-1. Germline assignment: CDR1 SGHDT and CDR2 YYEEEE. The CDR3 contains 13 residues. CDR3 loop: CASSSWGGTEAFF.

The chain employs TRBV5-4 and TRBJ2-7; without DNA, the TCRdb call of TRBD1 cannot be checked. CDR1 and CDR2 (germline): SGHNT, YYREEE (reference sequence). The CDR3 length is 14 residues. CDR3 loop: CASSFGTGVHEQYF.

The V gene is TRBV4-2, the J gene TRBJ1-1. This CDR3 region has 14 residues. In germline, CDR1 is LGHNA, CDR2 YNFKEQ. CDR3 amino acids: CASSQVGLNTEAFF.

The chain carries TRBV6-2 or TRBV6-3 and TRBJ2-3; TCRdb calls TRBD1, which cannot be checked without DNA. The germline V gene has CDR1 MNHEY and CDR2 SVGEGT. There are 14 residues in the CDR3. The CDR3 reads CASGGGQGADTQYF.

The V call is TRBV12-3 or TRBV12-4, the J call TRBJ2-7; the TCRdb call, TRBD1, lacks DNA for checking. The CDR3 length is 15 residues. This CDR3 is CASRPQGSSSYEQYF.

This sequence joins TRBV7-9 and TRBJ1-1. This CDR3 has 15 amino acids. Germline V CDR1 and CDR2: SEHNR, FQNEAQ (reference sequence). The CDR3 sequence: CASGELGRTNTEAFF.

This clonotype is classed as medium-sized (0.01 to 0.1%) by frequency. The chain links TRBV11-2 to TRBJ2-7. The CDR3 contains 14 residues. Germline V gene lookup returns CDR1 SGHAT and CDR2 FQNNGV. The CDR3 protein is CASSLAAKSYEQYF. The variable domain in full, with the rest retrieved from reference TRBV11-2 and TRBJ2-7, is EAGVAQSPRYKIIEKRQSVAFWCNPISGHATLYWYQQILGQGPKLLIQFQNNGVVDDSQLPKDRFSAERLKGVDSTLKIQPAKLEDSAVYLCASSLAAKSYEQYFGPGTRLTVT.

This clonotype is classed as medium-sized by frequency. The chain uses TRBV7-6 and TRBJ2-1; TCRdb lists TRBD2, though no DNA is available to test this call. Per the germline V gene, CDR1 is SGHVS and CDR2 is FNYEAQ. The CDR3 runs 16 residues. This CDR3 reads CASSFRLAGVNNEQFF.

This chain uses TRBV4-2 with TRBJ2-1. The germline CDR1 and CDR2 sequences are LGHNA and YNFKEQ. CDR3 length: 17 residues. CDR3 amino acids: CASSQDSAFYSYNEQFF.

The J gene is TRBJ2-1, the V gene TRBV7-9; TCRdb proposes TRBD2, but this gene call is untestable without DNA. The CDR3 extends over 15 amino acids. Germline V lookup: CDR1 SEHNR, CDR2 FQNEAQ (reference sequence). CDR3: CASSSLAGARNEQFF. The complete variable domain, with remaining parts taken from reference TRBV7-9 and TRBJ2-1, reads DTGVSQNPRHKITKRGQNVTFRCDPISEHNRLYWYRQTLGQGPEFLTYFQNEAQLEKSRLLSDRFSAERPKGSFSTLEIQRTEQGDSAMYLCASSSLAGARNEQFFGPGTRLTVL.

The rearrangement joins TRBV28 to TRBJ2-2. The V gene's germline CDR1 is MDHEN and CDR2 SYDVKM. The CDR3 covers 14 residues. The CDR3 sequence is CASSFQRNTGELFF.

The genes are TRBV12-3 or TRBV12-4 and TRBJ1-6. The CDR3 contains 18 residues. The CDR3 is CASSLIPHPGLENSPLHF.

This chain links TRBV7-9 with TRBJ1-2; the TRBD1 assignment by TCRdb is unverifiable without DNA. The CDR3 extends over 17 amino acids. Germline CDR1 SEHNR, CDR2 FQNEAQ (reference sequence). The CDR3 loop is CASSSSYRDRGNYGYTF.

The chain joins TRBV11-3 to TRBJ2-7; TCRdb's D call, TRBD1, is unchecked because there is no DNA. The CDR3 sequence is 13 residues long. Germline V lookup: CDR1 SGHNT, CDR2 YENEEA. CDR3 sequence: CASSPAQGNEQYF.

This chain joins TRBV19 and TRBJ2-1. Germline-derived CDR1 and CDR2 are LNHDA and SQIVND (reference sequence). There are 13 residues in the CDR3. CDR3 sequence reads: CASISDLYNEQFF.

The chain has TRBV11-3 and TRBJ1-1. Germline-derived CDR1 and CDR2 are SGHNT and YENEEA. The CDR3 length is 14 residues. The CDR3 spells CASSLGEMNTEAFF.

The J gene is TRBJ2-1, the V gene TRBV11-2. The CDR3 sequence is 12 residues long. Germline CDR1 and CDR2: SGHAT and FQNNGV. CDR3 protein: CASSLDPNEQFF.

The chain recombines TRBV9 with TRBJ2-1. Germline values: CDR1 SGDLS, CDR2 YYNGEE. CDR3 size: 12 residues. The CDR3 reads CASSTSYNEQFF.

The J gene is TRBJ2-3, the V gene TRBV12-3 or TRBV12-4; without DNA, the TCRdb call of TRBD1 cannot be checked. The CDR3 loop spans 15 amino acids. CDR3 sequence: CASSLEGTTTDTQYF.

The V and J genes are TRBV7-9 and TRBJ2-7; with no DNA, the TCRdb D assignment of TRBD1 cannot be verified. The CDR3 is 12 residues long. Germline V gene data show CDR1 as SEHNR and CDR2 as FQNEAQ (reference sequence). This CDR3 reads CASSQQVYEQYF.

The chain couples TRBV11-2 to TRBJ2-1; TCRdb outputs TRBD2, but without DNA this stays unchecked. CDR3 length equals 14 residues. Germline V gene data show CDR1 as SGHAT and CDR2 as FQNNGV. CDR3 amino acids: CASSSRDFHNEQFF.

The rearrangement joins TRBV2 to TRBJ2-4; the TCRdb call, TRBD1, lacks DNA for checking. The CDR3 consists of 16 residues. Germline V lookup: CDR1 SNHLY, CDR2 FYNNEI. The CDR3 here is CASSEALRGDKNIQYF.

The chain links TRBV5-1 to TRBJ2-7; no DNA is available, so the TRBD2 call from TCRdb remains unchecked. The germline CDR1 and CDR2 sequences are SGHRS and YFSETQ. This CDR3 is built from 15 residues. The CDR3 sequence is CASSIIPGLVYEQYF.

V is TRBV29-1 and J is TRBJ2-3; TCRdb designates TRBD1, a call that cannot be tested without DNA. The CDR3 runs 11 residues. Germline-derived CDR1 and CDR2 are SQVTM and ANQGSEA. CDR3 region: CSVGTGTTQYF.

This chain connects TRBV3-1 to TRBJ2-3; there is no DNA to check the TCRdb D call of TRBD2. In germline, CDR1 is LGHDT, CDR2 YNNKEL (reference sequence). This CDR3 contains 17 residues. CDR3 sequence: CASSQEVRLPLMSTQYF.

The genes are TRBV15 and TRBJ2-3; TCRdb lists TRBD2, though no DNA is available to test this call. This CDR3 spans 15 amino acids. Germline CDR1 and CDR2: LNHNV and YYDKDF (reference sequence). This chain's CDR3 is CATSRSGDSTDTQYF.

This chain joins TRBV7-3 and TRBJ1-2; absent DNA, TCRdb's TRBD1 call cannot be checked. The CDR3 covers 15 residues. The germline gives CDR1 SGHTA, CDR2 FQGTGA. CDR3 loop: CASSLMPGGYYGYTF.

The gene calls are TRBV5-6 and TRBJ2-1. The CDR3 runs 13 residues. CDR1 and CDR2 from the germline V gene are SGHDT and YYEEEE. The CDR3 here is CASSWGASNEQFF.